The 25 T cell receptor beta chains below come from one sample, sequenced in a study of cytomegalovirus exposure and HLA in healthy donors. Primers: 60 Vbeta forward and 13 Jbeta reverse. Sequenced by immunoSEQ multiplex PCR; TCRdb stores in-frame clones only, minus some. The profile shows around 130,000 clones, approximately 80% of them singletons. Sequencing input: PBMCs. These TCRs come from a woman aged 18-29 years in good health and CMV-seronegative.

V and J are TRBV27 and TRBJ2-7; 8 positions agree with TRBD2. Per the germline V gene, CDR1 is MNHEY and CDR2 is SMNVEV (reference sequence). V lost 2 bases and J lost 5; bases outside the gene matches: 5. The CDR3 has 14 amino acids. CDR3 sequence: CASSLAGGQNEQYF. CDR3 DNA sequence: TGTGCCAGCAGTTTAGCGGGAGGACAAAACGAGCAGTACTTC.

The chain combines TRBV18 with TRBJ1-1; 8 positions agree with TRBD1. This CDR3 contains 15 residues. The ends lost 6 bases at V and 3 bases at J; junction bases unmatched: 9. Germline V gene sequence: CDR1 KGHSH, CDR2 LQKENI. CDR3 coding DNA: TGTGCCAGCTCGTATGGACAGGGCATCGACACTGAAGCTTTCTTT. Protein sequence: CASSYGQGIDTEAFF.

The chain employs TRBV14 and TRBJ1-2; D gene unclear. The germline V gene encodes CDR1 SGHDN and CDR2 FVKESK. The CDR3 runs 12 residues. The ends were cut back, 4 bases at V and 5 bases at J, with 8 bases in the middle. The CDR3 sequence: CASSPYLYGYTF. In nucleotides, the CDR3 is TGTGCCAGCAGCCCCTACCTATATGGCTACACCTTC.

The chain links TRBV4-2 to TRBJ2-3; D is perhaps TRBD2 (5 bases). CDR1 is LGHNA, CDR2 YNFKEQ, per germline. The CDR3 contains 18 residues. V shed 3 bases and J shed 1 base, with 20 bases lying between them. CDR3 nucleotides: TGTGCCAGCAGCCACTCGGTCGTAAGCGGTACCCGCACAGATACGCAGTATTTT. It is translated as CASSHSVVSGTRTDTQYF.

V gene TRBV5-6 combines with J gene TRBJ2-1; the match to TRBD2 covers 12 bases. Trimming removed 4 bases from V and 12 bases from J; junction bases left unmatched: 20. Germline CDR1 is SGHDT and CDR2 is YYEEEE. The CDR3 is 18 amino acids. The CDR3 loop reads CASSPPLGLAGRDGAQFF. For the CDR3, the DNA is TGTGCCAGCAGCCCACCCCTCGGACTAGCGGGGAGGGATGGGGCGCAGTTCTTC. Full variable domain (rest looked up from reference TRBV5-6 and TRBJ2-1): DAGVTQSPTHLIKTRGQQVTLRCSPKSGHDTVSWYQQALGQGPQFIFQYYEEEERQRGNFPDRFSGHQFPNYSSELNVNALLLGDSALYLCASSPPLGLAGRDGAQFFGPGTRLTVL.

This rearrangement joins TRBV27 to TRBJ2-1; 9 bases are shared with TRBD1. The CDR3 runs 16 residues. The V segment lost 6 bases and the J segment 10 bases; nucleotides outside the gene matches: 16. Looked up from germline, CDR1 is MNHEY and CDR2 is SMNVEV (reference sequence). The CDR3 sequence: CASSFLTGQGPQEQFF. CDR3 bases: TGTGCCAGCAGCTTCCTGACGGGACAGGGACCCCAAGAGCAGTTCTTC.

This CDR3 is CASRTGRGRRNEQFF. CDR3 sequence (DNA): TGTGCCTCCAGAACCGGGAGGGGGCGTAGGAATGAGCAGTTCTTC. The rearrangement uses TRBV6-5 and TRBJ2-1, with D possibly TRBD2 on 8 matching bases. Germline loops: CDR1 MNHEY, CDR2 SVGAGI. This CDR3 has 15 residues. Trimming cost V 11 bases and J 7 bases, with 24 bases left between them.

The chain joins TRBV7-8 to TRBJ1-1; 7 positions match TRBD1. This CDR3 has 15 residues. The V and J ends lost 4 bases and 6 bases, in that order; junction bases with no gene match: 11. Germline V CDR1 and CDR2: SGHVS, FQNEAQ. The CDR3 DNA reads TGTGCCAGCAGCTCGGAAGGGGGCGCGTCGGCTGAAGCTTTCTTT. Translated, it gives CASSSEGGASAEAFF.

The V and J genes are TRBV6-1 and TRBJ2-3, with TRBD2 matching over 8 bases. The CDR3 covers 14 residues. Germline V gives CDR1 MNHNS, CDR2 SASEGT. The CDR3 nucleotides read TGTGCGGCGGGAGGAGCCCCTCCCACAGATACGCAGTATTTT. This translates into CAAGGAPPTDTQYF.

This clone turned up a few times. The junction does not match germline at one end; this may be a read error. The chain joins TRBV7-9 to TRBJ2-6; D is unclear. Germline V CDR1 and CDR2: SEHNR, FQNEAQ (reference sequence). The CDR3 loop spans 15 amino acids. This chain's CDR3 is CSSSLMASGANVLTF. CDR3 in DNA: TGTTCCAGCAGCTTAATGGCCTCTGGGGCCAACGTCCTGACTTTC.

The V call is TRBV5-6, the J call TRBJ1-2, with TRBD1 matching 9 bases. Germline V CDR1 and CDR2: SGHDT, YYEEEE. The CDR3 is 15 residues long. Trimming took 7 bases from V and 4 from J; bases not matched to a gene: 11. The CDR3 loop is CASRSTGTGLYGYTF. CDR3 coding DNA: TGTGCCAGCCGATCTACCGGGACAGGGCTCTATGGCTACACCTTC.

The chain joins TRBV29-1 to TRBJ2-7, with TRBD1 identical over 8 bases. The germline CDR1 and CDR2 sequences are SQVTM and ANQGSEA. With 7 bases clipped from V and 1 base from J, the junction kept 6 bases outside the gene matches. CDR3 length: 13 residues. The CDR3 loop reads CSARDRRSYEQYF. In DNA form, the CDR3 reads TGCAGCGCCAGGGACAGGCGATCCTACGAGCAGTACTTC.

The chain joins TRBV7-9 to TRBJ2-5, with TRBD2 identical over 13 bases. With V trimmed by 4 bases and J by 4 bases, 6 bases remained unmatched. The CDR3 has 16 residues. In germline, CDR1 is SEHNR, CDR2 FQNEAQ (reference sequence). CDR3 DNA: TGTGCCAGCAGCTCTTGGACTAGCGGGAGTACAGAGACCCAGTACTTC. Translation gives CASSSWTSGSTETQYF.

This chain connects TRBV30 to TRBJ1-5, with D possibly matching TRBD1 (5 bases). The CDR3 is 12 amino acids. Germline assignment: CDR1 GTSNPN and CDR2 SVGIG (reference sequence). V dropped 3 bases and J dropped 3 bases, with 6 bases sitting between them. The CDR3 loop reads CAWSRVNQPQHF. CDR3 DNA: TGTGCCTGGAGCAGGGTCAATCAGCCCCAGCATTTT.

V usage is TRBV19 and J usage is TRBJ1-2; D is possibly TRBD1 (5 bases). CDR3 size: 13 residues. The V and J ends lost 5 bases and 1 base respectively, with 8 bases between them. Per germline, CDR1 LNHDA and CDR2 SQIVND (reference sequence). CDR3 in amino acids: CASSAGLNYGYTF. DNA of the CDR3: TGTGCCAGTAGTGCGGGGCTTAACTATGGCTACACCTTC.

The chain recombines TRBV5-5 with TRBJ2-1; 7 bases map to TRBD2. The CDR3 contains 15 residues. Germline CDR1 SGHKS, CDR2 YYEKEE (reference sequence). The trim removed 1 base at V and 4 bases at J, leaving 5 bases unmatched. CDR3 protein: CASSLWLAEYNEQFF. CDR3 in DNA: TGTGCCAGCAGCTTGTGGCTAGCGGAATACAATGAGCAGTTCTTC.

The chain links TRBV15 to TRBJ2-1, with 11 positions matching TRBD2. From germline, CDR1 is LNHNV and CDR2 YYDKDF (reference sequence). CDR3 length: 18 residues. Trimming cost V 0 bases and J 9 bases; bases outside gene matches: 13. CDR3 nucleotide sequence: TGTGCCACCAGCAGAGATAGTGTACTAGCGGGAGATCGGACTGAGCAGTTCTTC. Its protein product is CATSRDSVLAGDRTEQFF.

Here the CDR3 DNA reads TGTGCCAGCAGTTCTATAGCGAGAAGAGGGGCCAACGTCCTGACTTTC. Protein product: CASSSIARRGANVLTF. The V gene is TRBV27, the J gene TRBJ2-6; tentatively, D is TRBD2 (5 bases). Germline assignment: CDR1 MNHEY and CDR2 SMNVEV (reference sequence). The CDR3 has 16 residues. V was cut by 4 bases and J by 4 bases, with 14 bases left in between.

The chain joins TRBV30 to TRBJ1-3; D is possibly TRBD1 (6 bases). In germline, CDR1 is GTSNPN, CDR2 SVGIG (reference sequence). The length of the CDR3 is 14 residues. Trimming took off 4 bases at V and 2 bases at J, with 12 bases between the two ends. The CDR3 DNA reads as TGTGCCTGGACCCCGGGGGGCGCTGGAAACACCATATATTTT. Translation gives CAWTPGGAGNTIYF.

V gene TRBV27 combines with J gene TRBJ1-5, with 9 bases aligning to TRBD1. CDR3 length: 16 amino acids. Germline V gene data show CDR1 as MNHEY and CDR2 as SMNVEV (reference sequence). V shed 3 bases, J shed 6 bases, and the junction held 9 bases outside the gene matches. The CDR3 DNA reads TGTGCCAGCAGTTTCCGGGACAGGGTAACGCGTCAGCCCCAGCATTTT. Its protein product is CASSFRDRVTRQPQHF.

The gene calls are TRBV18 and TRBJ2-3; 8 bases align to TRBD2. With 2 bases clipped from V and 6 bases from J, the junction kept 4 bases outside the gene matches. CDR3 size: 14 residues. Germline lookup yields CDR1 KGHSH and CDR2 LQKENI. The CDR3 sequence: CASSPGTRVDTQYF. The CDR3 region has the DNA TGTGCCAGCTCACCAGGGACTAGAGTGGATACGCAGTATTTT.

The V gene is TRBV18, the J gene TRBJ1-3, with a tentative D call TRBD1 (6 bases). The ends were cut back, 2 bases at V and 2 bases at J, with 16 bases in the middle. This CDR3 comprises 17 residues. Looked up from germline, CDR1 is KGHSH and CDR2 is LQKENI. CDR3 bases: TGTGCCAGCTCACCAAGTTGGACAGATGTACCTGGAAACACCATATATTTT. This gives the protein CASSPSWTDVPGNTIYF.

The chain uses TRBV6-6 and TRBJ1-1; 8 nucleotides match TRBD1. The CDR3 is made up of 16 amino acids. V gave up 5 bases and J gave up 0 bases; unmatched junction bases: 8. Germline values: CDR1 MNHNY, CDR2 SVGAGI (reference sequence). The CDR3: CASSPDRADVNTEAFF. The CDR3 nucleotides read TGTGCCAGCAGTCCGGACAGGGCGGATGTGAACACTGAAGCTTTCTTT.

V is TRBV27 and J is TRBJ1-4; 10 bases align to TRBD1. The germline gives CDR1 MNHEY, CDR2 SMNVEV (reference sequence). The CDR3 loop spans 17 amino acids. Trimming at V came to 5 bases and at J to 7 bases, leaving 13 bases not matched to a gene. CDR3 DNA: TGTGCCAGCAGTGAGTTAGGCACCGGGACAGGGGCTGAAAAACTGTTTTTT. Translated, it gives CASSELGTGTGAEKLFF.

In its sample, this clone was seen a few times. V gene TRBV4-1 combines with J gene TRBJ2-7; TRBD2 aligns across 10 bases. Trimming at V came to 1 base and at J to 2 bases, leaving 17 bases not matched to a gene. CDR1 MGHRA and CDR2 YSYEKL come from the germline V gene. CDR3 size: 20 residues. CDR3 region: CASSQGPTPQLLAGAYEQYF. CDR3 DNA sequence: TGCGCCAGCAGCCAAGGCCCCACTCCGCAACTGCTAGCGGGAGCCTACGAGCAGTACTTC.